This TCR beta chain originates from a study of blood T cell repertoires in COVID-19 (dated by TCRdb to the early 2020s). Describing the broader study: Samples from collaborators originated in the United States, Italy and Spain and spanned both the acute and convalescent phases of COVID-19. The material from the prospective study consisted of cDNA or gDNA derived from T cells, B-cell-depleted T cells, or PBMCs. Subjects who had been exposed to COVID-19, were actively infected with it, or had recovered from it provided the deeply sampled blood TCRbeta repertoires that made up the dataset. The repertoires were released in a freely available public database meant as a resource for research on the immune response to SARS-CoV-2. Samples were obtained from the ongoing ImmuneRACE study (first 160 participants) and from 1,254 subjects provided by 6 global collaborators. Nearly every sample came with metadata listing a de-identified subject ID, COVID-19 status, age in years and sex. Where HLA class I and class II types were available, the types were taken from metadata supplied by the sample provider, not from assay-based typing.

TCRbeta CDR3 regions were amplified from genomic DNA using the immunoSEQ Assay, a bias-controlled multiplex PCR. The authors' analysis ran thus. Nucleated cell counts per sample were estimated from amplification of reference gene primers within the assay. Sequence reads were collapsed and filtered to measure the absolute abundance of every unique TCRbeta CDR3 rearrangement. For each sample, productive Simpson clonality was calculated by taking the square root of Simpson's diversity index across productive rearrangements. TCRdb limited this immuneACCESS table to in-frame rearrangements with V and J called. A share of clones is missing; checked studies link under half to unresolved V genes, and the rest is unexplained. That table gives V, J and clone size, and the DNA gave D and trimming. This sample gives some 200,000 clones in total; about 76% of them show up just once. Around 8.9% of the sample comes from the top ten.

The paper as a whole reports these results and caveats: Clinical and demographic metadata were provided uncurated, with the amount varying by source and participant.

Points on this clone: Its antigen is currently not known. The sample holds no much larger clone one base away, and base qualities are not on file.

Participants in the prospective study were enrolled through a virtual design, were aged about 18 to 100 years, and lived in roughly 24 United States geographic areas. In the prospective study, cohorts were assigned on the basis of participant-reported clinical history obtained from a screening survey and a study questionnaire. Mobile phlebotomists in the prospective study collected whole blood, serum and a nasopharyngeal or oropharyngeal swab from every participant. Over a roughly 2-month period, participants in the prospective study had the option of providing additional blood draws and questionnaires. Blood samples from the prospective study were shipped frozen or at room temperature prior to DNA extraction. This receptor was taken from a woman aged 50 to 65 with acute COVID-19. The sample taken for sequencing was PBMCs or T cells enriched from blood (not recorded which).

The DNA sequence is as follows: TGCGCCAGCAGCCCAGCCCCGGGACTACCAGGCAATGAGCAGTTCTTC. Its protein product is CASSPAPGLPGNEQFF. The chain was built from TRBV5-1 and TRBJ2-1; 7 middle bases align to TRBD2. The germline V end is reduced by 4 bases and the J end by 6 bases; junction bases left unmatched: 13. Reading from cysteine to phenylalanine, the CDR3 counts 16 amino acids. Here the CDR3 DNA is all that survives: 48 bases in frame from base 1. The CDR1 and CDR2 encoded by the germline V gene are SGHRS and YFSETQ.